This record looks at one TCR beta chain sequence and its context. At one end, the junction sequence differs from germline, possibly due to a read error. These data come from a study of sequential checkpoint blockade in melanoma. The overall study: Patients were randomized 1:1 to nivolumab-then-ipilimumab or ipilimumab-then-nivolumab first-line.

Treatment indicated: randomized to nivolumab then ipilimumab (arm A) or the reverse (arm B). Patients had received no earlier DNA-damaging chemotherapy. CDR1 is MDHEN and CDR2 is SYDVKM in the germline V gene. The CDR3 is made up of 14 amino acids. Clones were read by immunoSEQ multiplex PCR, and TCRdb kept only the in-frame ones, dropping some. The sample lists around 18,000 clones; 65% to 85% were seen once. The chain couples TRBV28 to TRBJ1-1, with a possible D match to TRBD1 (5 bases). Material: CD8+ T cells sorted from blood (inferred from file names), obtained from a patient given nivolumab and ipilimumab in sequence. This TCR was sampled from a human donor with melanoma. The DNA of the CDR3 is TGTGCCAGCCGTTTCGGGGGACGGGCCACTGAAGCTTTCTTT. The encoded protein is CASRFGGRATEAFF.